This TCR beta chain was sequenced for a study of follicular helper T cells after annual influenza vaccination. General observations from the study: Day 7 ICOS+CD38+ clones later appeared mostly in ICOS-CD38- cTfh.

Trimming pared 6 bases from V and 6 bases from J, leaving 9 bases between. CDR1 and CDR2 from the germline V gene are SQVTM and ANQGSEA. CDR3 size: 11 residues. This clone has just one count. The antigen is undetermined. Libraries were prepared by immunoSEQ multiplex PCR; TCRdb keeps only in-frame clonotypes and omits some of them. Of about 7,100 clones listed, almost 85% are singletons. Time point meaning: 2015-2016 season, 7 days after influenza vaccination. Vaccine contraindications, substance abuse, HIV/AIDS, active malignancy and active illness excluded donors. The J gene is TRBJ2-1, the V gene TRBV29-1; D might be TRBD1 or TRBD2, each matching 5 bases. The material sequenced was CXCR5- memory CD4+ T cells sorted from blood, taken 7 days after influenza vaccination. The TCR sequence derives from an adult who received the influenza vaccine. The CDR3 protein is CSVPGGNEQFF. In nucleotides, the CDR3 is TGCAGCGTCCCTGGGGGCAATGAGCAGTTCTTC.